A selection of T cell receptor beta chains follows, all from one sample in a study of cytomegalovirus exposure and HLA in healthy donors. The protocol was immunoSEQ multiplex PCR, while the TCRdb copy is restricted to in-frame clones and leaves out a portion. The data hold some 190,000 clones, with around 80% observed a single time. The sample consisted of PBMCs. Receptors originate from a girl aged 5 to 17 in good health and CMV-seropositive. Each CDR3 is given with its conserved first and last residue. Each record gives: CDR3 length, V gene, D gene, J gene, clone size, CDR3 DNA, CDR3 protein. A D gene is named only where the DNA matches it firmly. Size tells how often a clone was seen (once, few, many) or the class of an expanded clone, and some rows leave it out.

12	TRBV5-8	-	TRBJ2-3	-	TGTGCCAGCGAGGAGTCAACAGATACGCAGTATTTT	CASEESTDTQYF
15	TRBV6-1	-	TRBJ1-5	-	TGTGCCAGCAGCCGCCTTATTGGCAGCAATCAGCCCCAGCATTTT	CASSRLIGSNQPQHF
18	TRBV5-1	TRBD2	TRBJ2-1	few	TGCGCCAGCAGCCGTGGAATAACCGGGACTAGTTTTTTGAATGAGCAGTTCTTC	CASSRGITGTSFLNEQFF
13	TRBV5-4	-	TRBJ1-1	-	TGTGCCAGCAGTTTGACAGGGAACACTGAAGCTTTCTTT	CASSLTGNTEAFF
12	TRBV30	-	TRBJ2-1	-	TGTGCCTGGAGTGTGGGCCTCAATGAGCAGTTCTTC	CAWSVGLNEQFF
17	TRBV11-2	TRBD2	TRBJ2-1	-	TGTGCCAGCAATCCTCACTTTCTAGCGGGACGCTACAATGAGCAGTTCTTC	CASNPHFLAGRYNEQFF
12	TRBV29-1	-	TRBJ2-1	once	TGCAGCGTTGAAGATAATCGTAATGAGCAGTTCTTC	CSVEDNRNEQFF
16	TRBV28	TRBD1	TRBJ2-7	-	TGTGCCAGCAGTCAATCCCGGACAGGTCTAAGGGACGAGCAGTACTTC	CASSQSRTGLRDEQYF
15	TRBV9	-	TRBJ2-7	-	TGTGCCAGCAGCGTAGAATATAGCGGATACTACGAGCAGTACTTC	CASSVEYSGYYEQYF
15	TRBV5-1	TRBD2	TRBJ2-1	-	TGCGCCAGCAGCAGGATTAGCGGGGACTACAATGAGCAGTTCTTC	CASSRISGDYNEQFF
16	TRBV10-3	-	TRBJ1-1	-	TGTGCCATCAGAGCTCGGACAGAACCCATGAACACTGAAGCTTTCTTT	CAIRARTEPMNTEAFF
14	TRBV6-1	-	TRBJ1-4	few	TGTGCCAGCAGTGAAGACAGGCTGAATGAAAAACTGTTTTTT	CASSEDRLNEKLFF
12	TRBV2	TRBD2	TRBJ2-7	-	TGTGCCCTGCGCGGGAGTCTCGACGAGCAGTACTTC	CALRGSLDEQYF
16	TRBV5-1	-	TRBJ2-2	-	TGCGCCAGCAGCCGGCGGGAACCCGGCGGGACCGGGGAGCTGTTTTTT	CASSRREPGGTGELFF
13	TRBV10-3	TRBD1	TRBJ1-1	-	TGTGCCATCAGGGGACAGGTGAACACTGAAGCTTTCTTT	CAIRGQVNTEAFF
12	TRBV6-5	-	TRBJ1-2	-	TGTGCCAGCAGGGGACTGAGCTATGGCTACACCTTC	CASRGLSYGYTF
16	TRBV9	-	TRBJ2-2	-	TGTGCCAGCAGCGTAGACATCCAGGGCATACCCGGGGAGCTGTTTTTT	CASSVDIQGIPGELFF
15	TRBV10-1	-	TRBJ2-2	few	TGCGCCAGCAGTGAAGAACAGGGTAACACCGGGGAGCTGTTTTTT	CASSEEQGNTGELFF
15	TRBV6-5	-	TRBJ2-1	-	TGTGCCAGCAACACCCTACGGAGCTCCTACAATGAGCAGTTCTTC	CASNTLRSSYNEQFF
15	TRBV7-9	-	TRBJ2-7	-	TGTGCCAGCAGCTTGAGTAGGGGATATAATGCCTGGCAGTACTTC	CASSLSRGYNAWQYF
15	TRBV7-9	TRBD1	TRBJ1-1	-	TGTGCCAGCAGCTCCCGCCCTGACAGGGGCGAGGGAGCTTTCTTT	CASSSRPDRGEGAFF
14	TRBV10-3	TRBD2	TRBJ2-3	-	TGTGCCATCACCAGCGGGGAGCCCACAGATACGCAGTATTTT	CAITSGEPTDTQYF
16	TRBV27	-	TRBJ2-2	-	TGTGCCAGCAGTGCTTCGGAGAACCCGAACACCGGGGAGCTGTTTTTT	CASSASENPNTGELFF
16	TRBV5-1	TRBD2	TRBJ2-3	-	TGCGCCAGCAGCTTGGTCGCTAGCGGGAGCCCAGATACGCAGTATTTT	CASSLVASGSPDTQYF
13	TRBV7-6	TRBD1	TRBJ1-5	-	TGTGCCAGCAGCTCGACAGGGGATCAGCCCCAGCATTTT	CASSSTGDQPQHF
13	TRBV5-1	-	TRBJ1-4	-	TGCGCCAGCAGCCTATTCGAGGGTGAAAAACTGTTTTTT	CASSLFEGEKLFF
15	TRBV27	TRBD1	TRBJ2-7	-	TGTGCCAGCAGTTTAACGGGACAGGGGTACTACGAGCAGTACTTC	CASSLTGQGYYEQYF
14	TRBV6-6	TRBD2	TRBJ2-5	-	TGTGCCAGCAGACCCGGACTAGCGGGAGGGGGCCAGTACTTC	CASRPGLAGGGQYF
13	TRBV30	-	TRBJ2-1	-	TGTGCCTACCTAGCAGATTCCTACAATGAGCAGTTCTTC	CAYLADSYNEQFF
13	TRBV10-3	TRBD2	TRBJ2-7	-	TGTGCCATCACGGAGACTAGCGGGTTCGAGCAGTACTTC	CAITETSGFEQYF
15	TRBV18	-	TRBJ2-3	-	TGTGCCAGCTCACCAACCGGGGGTAGCACAGATACGCAGTATTTT	CASSPTGGSTDTQYF
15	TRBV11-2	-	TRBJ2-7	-	TGTGCCAGCAGCTTAGTACACAGGGATTTCTACGAGCAGTACTTC	CASSLVHRDFYEQYF
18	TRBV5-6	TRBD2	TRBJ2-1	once	TGTGCCAGCAGCCGCCCAATAGCCCGGGAGCGGGAGGACAATGAGCAGTTCTTC	CASSRPIAREREDNEQFF